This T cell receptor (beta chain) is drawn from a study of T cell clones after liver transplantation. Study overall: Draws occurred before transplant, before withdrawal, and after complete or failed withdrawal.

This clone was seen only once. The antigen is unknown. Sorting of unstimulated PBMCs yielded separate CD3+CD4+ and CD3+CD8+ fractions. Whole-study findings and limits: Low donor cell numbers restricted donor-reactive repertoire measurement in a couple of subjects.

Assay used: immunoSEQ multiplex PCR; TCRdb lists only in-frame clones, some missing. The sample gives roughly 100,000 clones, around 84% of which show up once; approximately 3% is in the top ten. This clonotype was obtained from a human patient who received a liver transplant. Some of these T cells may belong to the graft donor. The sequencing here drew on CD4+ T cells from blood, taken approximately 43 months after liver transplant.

The CDR3 DNA follows: TGTGCCAGCAGCGGACAGTTTTCCTACGAGCAGTACTTC. Protein: CASSGQFSYEQYF. The chain couples TRBV7-2 to TRBJ2-7, with D perhaps matching TRBD1 (6 bases). In germline, CDR1 is SGHTA, CDR2 FQGNSA. V shed 5 bases and J shed 1 base, with 9 bases lying between them. The CDR3 length is 13 residues.